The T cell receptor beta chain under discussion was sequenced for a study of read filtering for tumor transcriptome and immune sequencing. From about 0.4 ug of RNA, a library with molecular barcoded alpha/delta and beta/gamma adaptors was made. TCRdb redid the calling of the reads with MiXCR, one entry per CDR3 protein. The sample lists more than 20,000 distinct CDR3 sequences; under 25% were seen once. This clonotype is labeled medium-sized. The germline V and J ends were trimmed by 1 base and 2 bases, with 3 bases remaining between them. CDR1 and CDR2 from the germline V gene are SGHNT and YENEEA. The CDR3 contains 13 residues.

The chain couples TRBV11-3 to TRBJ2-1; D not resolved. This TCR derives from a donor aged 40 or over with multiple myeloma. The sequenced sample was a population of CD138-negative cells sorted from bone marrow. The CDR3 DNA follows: TGTGCCAGCAGCTTAGCGGCCTACAATGAGCAGTTCTTC. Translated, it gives CASSLAAYNEQFF.